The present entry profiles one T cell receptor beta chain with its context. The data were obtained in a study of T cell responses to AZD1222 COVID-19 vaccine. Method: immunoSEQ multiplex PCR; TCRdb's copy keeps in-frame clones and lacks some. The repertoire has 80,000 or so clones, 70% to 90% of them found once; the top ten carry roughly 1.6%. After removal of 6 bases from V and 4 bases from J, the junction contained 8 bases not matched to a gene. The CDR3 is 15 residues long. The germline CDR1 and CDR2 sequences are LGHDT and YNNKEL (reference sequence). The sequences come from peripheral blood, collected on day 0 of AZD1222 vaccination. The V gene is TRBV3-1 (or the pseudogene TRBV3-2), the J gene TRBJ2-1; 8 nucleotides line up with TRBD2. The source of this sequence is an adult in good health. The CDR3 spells CASRTAGASYNEQFF. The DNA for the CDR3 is TGTGCCAGCAGGACAGCGGGAGCATCTTACAATGAGCAGTTCTTC.